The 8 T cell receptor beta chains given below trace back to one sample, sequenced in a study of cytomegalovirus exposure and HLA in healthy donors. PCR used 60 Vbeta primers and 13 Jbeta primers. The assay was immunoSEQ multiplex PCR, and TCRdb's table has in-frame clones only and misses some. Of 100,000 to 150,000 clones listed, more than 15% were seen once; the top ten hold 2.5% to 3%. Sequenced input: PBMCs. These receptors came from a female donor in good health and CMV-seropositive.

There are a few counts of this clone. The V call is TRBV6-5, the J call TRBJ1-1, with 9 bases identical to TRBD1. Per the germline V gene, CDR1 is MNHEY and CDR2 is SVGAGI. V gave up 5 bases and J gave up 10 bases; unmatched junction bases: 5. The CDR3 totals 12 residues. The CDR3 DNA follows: TGTGCCAGCAGTCCACAGACAGGGGGAGCTTTCTTT. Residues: CASSPQTGGAFF.

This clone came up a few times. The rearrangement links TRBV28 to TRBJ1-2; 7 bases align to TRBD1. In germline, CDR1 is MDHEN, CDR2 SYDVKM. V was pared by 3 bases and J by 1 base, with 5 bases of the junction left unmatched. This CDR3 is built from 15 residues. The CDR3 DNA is TGTGCCAGCAGTTTCGGCAGGGGGATTAACTATGGCTACACCTTC. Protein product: CASSFGRGINYGYTF.

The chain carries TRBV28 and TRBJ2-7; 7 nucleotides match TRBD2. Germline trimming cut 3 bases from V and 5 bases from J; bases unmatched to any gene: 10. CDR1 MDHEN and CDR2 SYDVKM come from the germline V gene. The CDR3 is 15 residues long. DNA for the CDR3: TGTGCCAGCAGTTTGCCCCTTACTAGCGTAAACGAGCAGTACTTC. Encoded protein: CASSLPLTSVNEQYF.

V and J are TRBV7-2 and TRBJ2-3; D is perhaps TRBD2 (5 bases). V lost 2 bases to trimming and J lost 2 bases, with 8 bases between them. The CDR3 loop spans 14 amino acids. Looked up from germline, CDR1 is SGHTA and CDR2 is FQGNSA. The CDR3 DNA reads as TGTGCCAGCAGCTTAAGTCGGGACACAGATACGCAGTATTTT. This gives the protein CASSLSRDTDTQYF.

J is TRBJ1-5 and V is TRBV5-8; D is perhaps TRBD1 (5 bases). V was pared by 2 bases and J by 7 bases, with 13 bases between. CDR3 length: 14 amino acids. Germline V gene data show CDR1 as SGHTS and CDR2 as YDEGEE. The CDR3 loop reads CASSFGLGGQPQHF. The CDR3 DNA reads TGTGCCAGCAGCTTTGGTTTGGGGGGGCAGCCCCAGCATTTT.

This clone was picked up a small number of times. Here the CDR3 reads CASSPLDSNQPQHF. In DNA form, the CDR3 reads TGTGCCAGCTCACCTTTAGATAGCAATCAGCCCCAGCATTTT. The chain recombines TRBV18 with TRBJ1-5; the D is unclear. Trimming removed 3 bases at V and 0 bases at J, with 6 bases between. The CDR3 contains 14 residues. Per germline, CDR1 KGHSH and CDR2 LQKENI.

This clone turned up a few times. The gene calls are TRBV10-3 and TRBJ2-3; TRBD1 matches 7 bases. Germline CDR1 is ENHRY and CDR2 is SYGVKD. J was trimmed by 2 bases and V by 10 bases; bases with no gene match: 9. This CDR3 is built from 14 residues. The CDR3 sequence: CATQTGTNTDTQYF. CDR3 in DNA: TGTGCCACGCAGACAGGGACAAACACAGATACGCAGTATTTT.

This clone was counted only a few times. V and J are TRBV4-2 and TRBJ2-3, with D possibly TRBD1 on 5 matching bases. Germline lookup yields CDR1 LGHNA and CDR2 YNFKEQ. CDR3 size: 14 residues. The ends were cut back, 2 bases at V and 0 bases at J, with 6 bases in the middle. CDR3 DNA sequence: TGTGCCAGCAGCCAACAGGGTAGCACAGATACGCAGTATTTT. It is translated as CASSQQGSTDTQYF.